These 4 T cell receptor beta chains came from one sample sequenced in a study of T cell responses to AZD1222 COVID-19 vaccine. Assay used: immunoSEQ multiplex PCR; TCRdb lists only in-frame clones, some missing. The sample holds about 120,000 clones, about 89% seen once. The source was peripheral blood, collected on day 0 of AZD1222 vaccination. Receptor source: an adult in good health.

CDR3 in DNA: TGCGCCAGCAGCACCTCGACGGTACCCTACGAGCAGTACTTC. Its translation: CASSTSTVPYEQYF. The genes are TRBV5-1 and TRBJ2-7; D not certain. Germline V gene sequence: CDR1 SGHRS, CDR2 YFSETQ. This CDR3 has 14 residues. Trimming shortened V by 4 bases and J by 2 bases, and 13 bases separated the two germline ends.

The rearrangement links TRBV28 to TRBJ1-1; no clear D. The V end lost 6 bases, the J end lost 6 bases, and 8 bases lay between the germline ends. Germline CDR1 reads MDHEN; CDR2 reads SYDVKM. This CDR3 spans 11 amino acids. CDR3 nucleotides: TGTGCCAGCAGCGTTCCTTCTGAAGCTTTCTTT. Translated, it gives CASSVPSEAFF. Full variable domain (rest looked up from reference TRBV28 and TRBJ1-1): DVKVTQSSRYLVKRTGEKVFLECVQDMDHENMFWYRQDPGLGLRLIYFSYDVKMKEKGDIPEGYSVSREKKERFSLILESASTNQTSMYLCASSVPSEAFFGQGTRLTVV.

This sequence joins TRBV9 and TRBJ1-5, with D possibly TRBD1 on 6 matching bases. The CDR3 sequence is 13 residues long. The germline gives CDR1 SGDLS, CDR2 YYNGEE. The ends were cut back, 1 base at V and 6 bases at J, with 8 bases in the middle. CDR3 sequence (DNA): TGTGCCAGCAGCGTACACAGGGTTCAGCCCCAGCATTTT. Protein sequence: CASSVHRVQPQHF.

The chain employs TRBV19 and TRBJ2-2; 9 bases match TRBD1. V lost 1 base and J lost 1; bases outside the gene matches: 1. Germline loops: CDR1 LNHDA, CDR2 SQIVND (reference sequence). The CDR3 consists of 16 residues. The CDR3 DNA is TGTGCCAGTAGTATAGGACAGGGGGTGAACACCGGGGAGCTGTTTTTT. This encodes CASSIGQGVNTGELFF.